This T cell receptor beta chain is from a study of cytomegalovirus exposure and HLA in healthy donors. Study-wide background: Early on, a data release was issued that held roughly 86 million unique TCRs from HLA-typed donors. Study observations and caveats: For TCR beta chains, V- and J-gene trimming was later linked to a missense DCLRE1C variant.

Germline assignment: CDR1 SGHDT and CDR2 YYEEEE. The CDR3 is 13 amino acids. Vbeta (60) and Jbeta (13) primers were used in the PCR. TCRdb's copy holds only in-frame clones and misses some; the assay was immunoSEQ multiplex PCR. The listing records 200,000 or so clones. Unrecorded immune exposures were likely, despite nominal health at sampling. About this clone itself: Its specificity is unknown.

The receptor comes from a girl aged 2 to 9 in good health and CMV-seropositive. Material for sequencing was PBMCs. V and J are TRBV5-6 and TRBJ2-5; 7 bases map to TRBD1. The better agreement between TRBJ2-7 and the DNA end casts doubt on the J call. CDR3 in amino acids: CASRKTGVYEQYF. DNA of the CDR3: TGTGCCAGCAGGAAAACAGGGGTCTACGAGCAGTACTTC.